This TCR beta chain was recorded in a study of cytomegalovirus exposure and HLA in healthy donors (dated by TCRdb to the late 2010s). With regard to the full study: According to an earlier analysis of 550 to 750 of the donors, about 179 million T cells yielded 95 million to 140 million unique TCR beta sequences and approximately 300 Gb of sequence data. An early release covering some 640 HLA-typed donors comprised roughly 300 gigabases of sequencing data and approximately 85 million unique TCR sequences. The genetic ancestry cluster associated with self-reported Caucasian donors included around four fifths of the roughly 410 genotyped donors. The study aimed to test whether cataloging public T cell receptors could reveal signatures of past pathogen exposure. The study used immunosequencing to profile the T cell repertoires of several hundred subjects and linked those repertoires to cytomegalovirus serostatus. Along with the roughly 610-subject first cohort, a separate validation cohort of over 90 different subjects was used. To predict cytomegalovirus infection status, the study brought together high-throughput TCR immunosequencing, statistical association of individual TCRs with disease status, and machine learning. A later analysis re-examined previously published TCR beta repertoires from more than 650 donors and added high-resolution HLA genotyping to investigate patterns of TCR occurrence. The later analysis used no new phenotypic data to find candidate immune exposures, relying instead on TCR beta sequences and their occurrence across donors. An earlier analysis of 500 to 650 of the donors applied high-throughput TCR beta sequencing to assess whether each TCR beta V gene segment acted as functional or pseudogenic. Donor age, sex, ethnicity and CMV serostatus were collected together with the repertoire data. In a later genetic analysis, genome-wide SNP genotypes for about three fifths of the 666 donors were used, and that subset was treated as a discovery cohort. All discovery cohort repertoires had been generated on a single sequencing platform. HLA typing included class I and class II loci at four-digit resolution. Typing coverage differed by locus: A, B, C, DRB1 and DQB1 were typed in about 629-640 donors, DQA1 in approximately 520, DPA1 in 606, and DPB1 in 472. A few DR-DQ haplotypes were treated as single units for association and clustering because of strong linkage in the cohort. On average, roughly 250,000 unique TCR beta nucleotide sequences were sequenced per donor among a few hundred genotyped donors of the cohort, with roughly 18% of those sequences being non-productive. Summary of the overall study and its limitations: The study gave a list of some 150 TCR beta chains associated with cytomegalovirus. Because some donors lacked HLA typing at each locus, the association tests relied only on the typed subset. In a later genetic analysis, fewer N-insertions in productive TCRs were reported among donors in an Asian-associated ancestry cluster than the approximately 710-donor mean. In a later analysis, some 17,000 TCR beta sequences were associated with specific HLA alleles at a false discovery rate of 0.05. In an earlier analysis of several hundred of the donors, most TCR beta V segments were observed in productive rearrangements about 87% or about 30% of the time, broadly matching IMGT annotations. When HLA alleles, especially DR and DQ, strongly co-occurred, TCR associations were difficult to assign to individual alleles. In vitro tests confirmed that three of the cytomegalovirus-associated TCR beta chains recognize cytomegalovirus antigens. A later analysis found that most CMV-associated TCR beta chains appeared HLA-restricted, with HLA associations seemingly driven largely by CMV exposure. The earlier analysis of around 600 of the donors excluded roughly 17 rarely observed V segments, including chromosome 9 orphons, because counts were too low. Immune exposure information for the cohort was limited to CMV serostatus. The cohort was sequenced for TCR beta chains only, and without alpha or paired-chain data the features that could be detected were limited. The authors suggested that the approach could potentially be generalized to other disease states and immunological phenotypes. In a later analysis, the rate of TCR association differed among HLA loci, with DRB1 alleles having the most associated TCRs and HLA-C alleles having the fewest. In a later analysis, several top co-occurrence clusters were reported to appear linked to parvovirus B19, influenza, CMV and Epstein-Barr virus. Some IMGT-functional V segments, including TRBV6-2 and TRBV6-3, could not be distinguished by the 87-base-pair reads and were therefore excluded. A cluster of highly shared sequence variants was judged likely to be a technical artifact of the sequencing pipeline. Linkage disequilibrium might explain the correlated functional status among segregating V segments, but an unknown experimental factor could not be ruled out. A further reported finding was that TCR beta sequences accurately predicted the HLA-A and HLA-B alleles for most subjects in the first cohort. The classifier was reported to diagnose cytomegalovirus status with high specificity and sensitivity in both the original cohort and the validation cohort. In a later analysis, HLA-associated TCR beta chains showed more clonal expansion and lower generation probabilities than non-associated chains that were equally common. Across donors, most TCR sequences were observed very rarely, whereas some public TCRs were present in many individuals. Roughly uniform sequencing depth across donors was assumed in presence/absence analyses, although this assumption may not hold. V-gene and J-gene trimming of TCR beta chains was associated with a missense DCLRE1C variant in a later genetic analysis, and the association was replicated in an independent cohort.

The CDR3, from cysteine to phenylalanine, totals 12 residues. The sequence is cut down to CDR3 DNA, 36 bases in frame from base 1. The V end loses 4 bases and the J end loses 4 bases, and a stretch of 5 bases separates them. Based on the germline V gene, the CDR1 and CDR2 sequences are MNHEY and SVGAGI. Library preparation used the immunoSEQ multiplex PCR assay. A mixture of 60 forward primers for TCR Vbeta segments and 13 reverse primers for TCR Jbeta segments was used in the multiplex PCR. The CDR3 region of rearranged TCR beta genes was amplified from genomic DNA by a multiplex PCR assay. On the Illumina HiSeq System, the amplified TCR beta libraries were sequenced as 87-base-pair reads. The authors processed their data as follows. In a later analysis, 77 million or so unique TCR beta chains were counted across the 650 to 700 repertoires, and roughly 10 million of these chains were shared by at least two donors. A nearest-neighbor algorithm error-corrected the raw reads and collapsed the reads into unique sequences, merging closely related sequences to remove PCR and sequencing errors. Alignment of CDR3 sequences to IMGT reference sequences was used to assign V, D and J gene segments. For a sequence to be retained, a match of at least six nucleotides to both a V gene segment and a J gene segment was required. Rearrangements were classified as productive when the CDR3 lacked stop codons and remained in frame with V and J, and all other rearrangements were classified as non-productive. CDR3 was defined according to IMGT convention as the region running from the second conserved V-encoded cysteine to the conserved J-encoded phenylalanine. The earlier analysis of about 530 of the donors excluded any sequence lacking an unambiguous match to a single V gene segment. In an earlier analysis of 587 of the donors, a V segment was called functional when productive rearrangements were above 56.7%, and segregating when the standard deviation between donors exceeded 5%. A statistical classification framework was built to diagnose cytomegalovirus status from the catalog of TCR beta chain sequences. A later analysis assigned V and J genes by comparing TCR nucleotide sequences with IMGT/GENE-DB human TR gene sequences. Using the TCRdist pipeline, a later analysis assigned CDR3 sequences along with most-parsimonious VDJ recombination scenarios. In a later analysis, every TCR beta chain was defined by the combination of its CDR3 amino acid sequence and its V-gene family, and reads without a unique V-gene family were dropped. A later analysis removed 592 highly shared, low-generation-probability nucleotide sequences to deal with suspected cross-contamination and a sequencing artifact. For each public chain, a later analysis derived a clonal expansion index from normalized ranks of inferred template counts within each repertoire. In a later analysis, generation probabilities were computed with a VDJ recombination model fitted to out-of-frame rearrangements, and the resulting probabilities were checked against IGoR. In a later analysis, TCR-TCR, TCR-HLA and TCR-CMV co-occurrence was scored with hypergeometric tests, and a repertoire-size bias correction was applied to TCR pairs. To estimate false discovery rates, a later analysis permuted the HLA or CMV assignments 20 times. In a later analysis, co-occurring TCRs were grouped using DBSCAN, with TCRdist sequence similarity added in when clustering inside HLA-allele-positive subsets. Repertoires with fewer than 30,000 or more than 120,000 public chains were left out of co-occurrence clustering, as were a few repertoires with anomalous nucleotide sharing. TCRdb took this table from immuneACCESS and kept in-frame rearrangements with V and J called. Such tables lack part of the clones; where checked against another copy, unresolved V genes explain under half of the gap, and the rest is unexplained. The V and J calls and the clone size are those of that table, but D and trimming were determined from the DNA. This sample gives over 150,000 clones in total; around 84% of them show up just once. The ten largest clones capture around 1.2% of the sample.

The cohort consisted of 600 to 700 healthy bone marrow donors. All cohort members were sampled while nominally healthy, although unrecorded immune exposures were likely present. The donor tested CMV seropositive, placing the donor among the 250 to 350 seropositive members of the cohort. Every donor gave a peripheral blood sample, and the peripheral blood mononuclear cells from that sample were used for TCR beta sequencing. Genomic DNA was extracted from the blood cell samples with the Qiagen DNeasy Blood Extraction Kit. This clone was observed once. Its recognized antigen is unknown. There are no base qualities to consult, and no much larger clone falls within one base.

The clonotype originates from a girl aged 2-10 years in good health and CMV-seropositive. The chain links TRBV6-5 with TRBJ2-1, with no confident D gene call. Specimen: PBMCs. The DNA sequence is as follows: TGTGCCAGCAGTTCTAATTACAATGAGCAGTTCTTC. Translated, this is CASSSNYNEQFF.